Below are 14 T cell receptor beta chains sequenced from a single sample in a study of cytomegalovirus exposure and HLA in healthy donors. This PCR relied on a set of 60 Vbeta primers and 13 Jbeta primers. Method: immunoSEQ multiplex PCR; TCRdb's copy keeps in-frame clones and lacks some. The table for this sample gives about 160,000 clones. Sequencing used PBMCs. These receptors were taken from a young man in good health and CMV-seronegative.

The chain recombines TRBV9 with TRBJ2-7, with 9 bases identical to TRBD1. Trimming removed 3 bases from V and 7 bases from J; junction bases left unmatched: 20. Germline V gene sequence: CDR1 SGDLS, CDR2 YYNGEE. The CDR3 extends over 18 amino acids. The CDR3 sequence: CASSARAGGTGIAREQYF. As DNA, the CDR3 is TGTGCCAGCAGCGCGAGGGCAGGGGGGACAGGGATAGCACGGGAGCAGTACTTC.

V gene TRBV6-5 combines with J gene TRBJ2-7; 7 bases match TRBD1. The J segment lost 1 base and the V segment lost 5 bases, leaving 8 bases of the junction unmatched. The V gene's germline CDR1 is MNHEY and CDR2 SVGAGI. This CDR3 has 15 amino acids. In nucleotides, the CDR3 is TGTGCCAGCAGTCGGTTGAGGACAGGTTCCTACGAGCAGTACTTC. Amino acids: CASSRLRTGSYEQYF.

The CDR3 sequence is CAWSLQGANTEAFF. CDR3 DNA sequence: TGTGCCTGGAGTTTACAGGGGGCGAACACTGAAGCTTTCTTT. V usage is TRBV30 and J usage is TRBJ1-1; 9 bases align to TRBD1. Germline CDR1 and CDR2: GTSNPN and SVGIG (reference sequence). This CDR3 has 14 residues. The J segment lost 1 base and the V segment lost 2 bases, leaving 2 bases of the junction unmatched. The complete variable domain, with remaining parts taken from reference TRBV30 and TRBJ1-1, reads SQTIHQWPATLVQPVGSPLSLECTVEGTSNPNLYWYRQAAGRGLQLLFYSVGIGQISSEVPQNLSASRPQDRQFILSSKKLLLSDSGFYLCAWSLQGANTEAFFGQGTRLTVV.

The V call is TRBV27, the J call TRBJ1-5; TRBD1 agrees at 8 bases. There are 16 residues in the CDR3. V gave up 1 base and J gave up 1 base; unmatched junction bases: 3. Germline values: CDR1 MNHEY, CDR2 SMNVEV (reference sequence). The CDR3 DNA reads TGTGCCAGCAGTTTATACAGGGGGAACAGCAATCAGCCCCAGCATTTT. Its protein is CASSLYRGNSNQPQHF.

The chain carries TRBV18 and TRBJ2-1; 7 bases match TRBD1. The CDR3 runs to 18 residues. J gave up 3 bases and V 0 bases, and 11 bases lay outside the gene matches. Germline values: CDR1 KGHSH, CDR2 LQKENI. CDR3 sequence (DNA): TGTGCCAGCTCACCACCAGGGGGCGAAGCGGTTTACTACAATGAGCAGTTCTTC. It specifies CASSPPGGEAVYYNEQFF.

This chain links TRBV7-3 with TRBJ2-5; D call uncertain. The germline gives CDR1 SGHTA, CDR2 FQGTGA. Trimming cost V 0 bases and J 5 bases, with 13 bases left between them. This CDR3 has 15 amino acids. CDR3 in amino acids: CASSLTPGIGETQYF. CDR3 nucleotides: TGTGCCAGCAGCTTAACGCCGGGTATCGGGGAGACCCAGTACTTC. The variable domain in full, with the rest retrieved from reference TRBV7-3 and TRBJ2-5, is GAGVSQTPSNKVTEKGKYVELRCDPISGHTALYWYRQSLGQGPEFLIYFQGTGAADDSGLPNDRFFAVRPEGSVSTLKIQRTERGDSAVYLCASSLTPGIGETQYFGPGTRLLVL.

The chain has TRBV4-3 and TRBJ2-7; possible D gene TRBD2, 5 bases. With 0 bases removed from V and 5 bases from J, the gap between germline ends came to 14 bases. Germline CDR1 reads LGHNA; CDR2 reads YSLEER. The CDR3 is 15 residues long. The CDR3 here is CASSQERTGFDEQYF. Written as DNA, the CDR3 is TGCGCCAGCAGCCAAGAACGGACGGGATTTGACGAGCAGTACTTC.

The rearrangement uses TRBV5-4 and TRBJ1-2; no firm D call. Germline CDR1 SGHNT, CDR2 YYREEE (reference sequence). The CDR3 runs 14 residues. V was cut by 0 bases and J by 3 bases, with 9 bases left in between. This chain's CDR3 is CASSLGFQDYGYTF. The CDR3 DNA reads as TGTGCCAGCAGCTTGGGGTTTCAGGACTATGGCTACACCTTC.

The DNA of the CDR3 is TGTGCCAGCAGCGTAGGGAAACACCCGGAGCCATTCTATGGCTACACCTTC. This translates into CASSVGKHPEPFYGYTF. V is TRBV9 and J is TRBJ1-2; D gene uncertain. V dropped 0 bases and J dropped 4 bases, with 19 bases sitting between them. CDR1 and CDR2 (germline): SGDLS, YYNGEE. There are 17 residues in the CDR3.

This chain links TRBV14 with TRBJ1-1, with D perhaps TRBD1 (5 bases). Trimming took 1 base from V and 1 from J, leaving 13 bases between them. The CDR3 covers 16 residues. Germline loops: CDR1 SGHDN, CDR2 FVKESK. CDR3 sequence: CASSQGPDSQNTEAFF. The CDR3 DNA is TGTGCCAGCAGCCAAGGACCAGACAGTCAGAACACTGAAGCTTTCTTT. The entire variable domain, with the rest obtained from reference TRBV14 and TRBJ1-1, is as follows: EAGVTQFPSHSVIEKGQTVTLRCDPISGHDNLYWYRRVMGKEIKFLLHFVKESKQDESGMPNNRFLAERTGGTYSTLKVQPAELEDSGVYFCASSQGPDSQNTEAFFGQGTRLTVV.

This chain uses TRBV4-2 with TRBJ2-4; 9 positions match TRBD2. Germline trimming cut 0 bases from V and 7 bases from J; bases unmatched to any gene: 7. This CDR3 has 16 residues. Germline V gene lookup returns CDR1 LGHNA and CDR2 YNFKEQ. CDR3 DNA sequence: TGTGCCAGCAGCCAAGAACCGTTAGCGGGAGAGAACATTCAGTACTTC. Translating it yields CASSQEPLAGENIQYF.

The chain couples TRBV7-2 to TRBJ2-1, with D uncertain. Deletions cut 1 base from V and 10 bases from J, with 11 bases between. The CDR3 runs 13 residues. Germline V gene lookup returns CDR1 SGHTA and CDR2 FQGNSA. The CDR3: CASSLDNSKEQFF. CDR3 coding DNA: TGTGCCAGCAGCTTAGATAACAGCAAAGAGCAGTTCTTC.

This chain joins TRBV20-1 and TRBJ1-1, with TRBD1 matching 8 bases. This CDR3 region has 11 residues. The germline gives CDR1 DFQATT, CDR2 SNEGSKA (reference sequence). J was trimmed by 11 bases and V by 4 bases; bases with no gene match: 6. The CDR3 DNA follows: TGCAGTGCTAAAACAGGACAGGGCGCTTTCTTT. Translated, it gives CSAKTGQGAFF.

The DNA for the CDR3 is TGTGCCAGCAGCCCACATCCCTACGAGCAGTACTTC. This encodes CASSPHPYEQYF. J is TRBJ2-7 and V is TRBV16; D gene ambiguous. The germline gives CDR1 KGHSY, CDR2 FQNENV. This CDR3 comprises 12 residues. V was cut by 4 bases and J by 2 bases, with 6 bases left in between.